This TCR beta chain was sequenced in a study of neurological immune-mediated disorders (dated by TCRdb to between 2018 and 2021). Background for the entire study: Peripheral blood TCR-beta repertoires from HTLV-I-associated myelopathy (HAM/TSP) patients, multiple sclerosis patients and healthy controls were compared by UMI-based sequencing. The roughly 99 TCR-beta libraries covered PBMC samples along with longitudinal samples, technical triplicates, and paired sorted CD4+ and CD8+ T-cell subsets. Each longitudinal HAM/TSP and healthy donor was sampled at 3 time-points spaced at roughly 3-40 month intervals. Of the approximately 66 subjects in the cohort, about 14 were HAM/TSP patients, about 34 were multiple sclerosis patients, and about 20 were healthy controls.

V and J lose 5 bases and 1 base, and a span of 13 bases separates them. CDR1 and CDR2 are drawn from the germline V gene: MDHEN, SYDVKM. Measured from the cysteine to the phenylalanine, the CDR3 is 15 residues long. Only the CDR3 DNA stays, 45 bases, in frame from base 1. This clonotype showed up many times. Which antigen it targets is not known. No qualities accompany the bases; no much larger clone lies one base away. Summary of the overall study and its limitations: Across subjects, expanded clones never shared an identical CDR3 amino acid sequence, which suggests that the TCR-beta repertoires in every group were private. TCR clonal expansion was highest in HAM/TSP patients and lowest in MS patients, with MS patients falling below even healthy controls.

To synthesize cDNA, template-switch 5'RACE was performed with a primer carrying a 10-nucleotide random unique molecular identifier so that each TCR transcript was tagged. Over 200 million TCR-beta sequences, covering 15-18 subjects, were produced in each sequencing run. The RNeasy kit was used for extraction of total RNA. The KAPA Real-time Library Amplification kit was used to amplify TCR-beta VDJ regions with primers for the TCR constant region and the 5'RACE anchor. Sample indexes and Illumina adaptors were added in a first PCR, after which library yield was increased in a second PCR. After Ampure bead purification, the roughly 650 bp TCR product was size-selected on a 2% E-gel SizeSelection system. Library quality was checked on a Bioanalyzer, concentration was measured with Qubit, and libraries were quantified with the Kapa Library Quantification kit before pooling. Paired-end 2 x 150 bp sequencing of the libraries was performed on an Illumina HiSeq 2500. To increase sequence diversity, about 23-30% phiX was spiked into each library pool. On the authors' methods: The quality-filtered reads were processed with the UMI-based MiGEC pipeline, whose error correction step removed more than 90% of the raw TCR sequences. VDJ genes were aligned to IMGT germline references, and clonotypes were defined by unique CDR3 amino acid sequence plus V-J genes. Clonal expansion, Shannon diversity and CDR3 relatedness were evaluated with VDJtools (CalcPairwiseDistances, ClusterSamples), while phylogenetic trees were built in CLCbio workbench. Using coefficient-of-variation modelling across technical triplicates, the study counted a clone as expanded if it had at least 8 unique UMIs. TCRdb cleaned the public reads at Q25 with fastp, built clones with MiXCR and kept in-frame beta chains. Entries that share a CDR3 protein sequence are merged under the most common genes and DNA. TCRdb, not the original authors, processed these V and J calls. This sample comprises 60,000 to 90,000 distinct CDR3 sequences, 9.5% to 13% of them detected only once. Approximately 9.6% of the sample rests with the top ten.

The time point label here, explained by the study, means: longitudinal time-point 1 (baseline). Healthy controls were blood bank volunteers in Maryland, USA. Unsorted PBMC libraries were generated from 2 million PBMCs stored in RNAlater at -80 °C until RNA extraction. Peripheral blood underwent Ficoll-Hypaque density gradient centrifugation to isolate PBMCs, which were then cryopreserved in liquid nitrogen. The chain is assembled from TRBV28 and TRBJ2-3; the D gene assignment is ambiguous. The sequence derives from a man aged 25 to 40 in good health. The sequenced material came from PBMCs. The CDR3 reads as follows: CASSIGPHRTDTQYF. The nucleotides are TGTGCCAGCAGTATCGGACCCCATCGCACAGATACGCAGTATTTT.